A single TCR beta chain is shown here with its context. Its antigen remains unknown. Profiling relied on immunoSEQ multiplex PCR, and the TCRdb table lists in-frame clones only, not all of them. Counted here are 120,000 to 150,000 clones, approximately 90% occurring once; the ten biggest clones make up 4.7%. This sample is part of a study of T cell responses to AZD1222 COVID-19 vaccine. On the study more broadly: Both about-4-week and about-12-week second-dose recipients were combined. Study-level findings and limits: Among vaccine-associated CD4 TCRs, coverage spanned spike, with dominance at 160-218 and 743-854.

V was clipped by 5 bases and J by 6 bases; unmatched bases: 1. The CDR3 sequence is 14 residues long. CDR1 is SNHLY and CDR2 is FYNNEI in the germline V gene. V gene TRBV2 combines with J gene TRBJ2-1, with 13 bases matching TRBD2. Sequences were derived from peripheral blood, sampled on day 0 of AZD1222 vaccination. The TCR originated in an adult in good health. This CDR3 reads CASSTSGGANEQFF. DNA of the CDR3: TGTGCCAGCAGTACTAGCGGGGGGGCCAATGAGCAGTTCTTC.